This entry describes one T cell receptor (beta chain). Its antigen is undetermined. One end of the junction is discordant with germline, which a read error may explain. The sample comes from a study of radiotherapy plus CTLA-4 blockade in lung cancer. Study overall: Patients showed objective responses in about 20% of cases and disease control in 31%.

CDR3 length equals 14 residues. Germline lookup yields CDR1 SGHRS and CDR2 YFSETQ. Data came from immunoSEQ multiplex PCR; TCRdb stores just in-frame clones and leaves some out. The repertoire has roughly 76,000 clones, just under 75% of them found once; the top ten carry 9.5% to 10%. The study gave focal radiation plus ipilimumab CTLA-4 blockade to patients with chemo-refractory metastatic non-small-cell lung cancer. Notes on the study in general: Once radiotherapy plus ipilimumab had been given, TCR clones derived from tumor expanded in blood.

The sequence came from a human donor with non-small cell lung cancer whose response to radiotherapy plus ipilimumab could not be evaluated. Specimen: peripheral blood, collected from a patient treated with radiotherapy plus ipilimumab. V usage is TRBV5-1 and J usage is TRBJ2-3, with D possibly matching TRBD1 (5 bases). CDR3 residues: CASSSQASTDTQYF. CDR3 sequence (DNA): TGTGCCAGCAGCTCACAGGCGAGCACAGATACGCAGTATTTT.